This entry concerns a single T cell receptor beta chain. Its cognate antigen has yet to be identified. Base qualities are not recorded, but no much larger clone differs from it by a single base. Looking up the germline V gene (reference sequence) yields CDR1 SGHAT and CDR2 FQDESV. Unmatched junction bases come to 9, with V trimmed by 3 bases and J by 0 bases. Including the terminal cysteine and phenylalanine, the CDR3 comprises 18 residues. The DNA shown is the 54-base CDR3, in frame from base 1. The data stem from a study of CD8 T cells in ankylosing spondylitis (TCRdb year 2017). Turning to the overall study: The study profiled T cell receptor beta repertoires in healthy donors and ankylosing spondylitis patients to find disease-linked TCR variants. In total, the full study cohort was made up of roughly 110 healthy donors and more than 20 ankylosing spondylitis patients. Samples of peripheral blood were taken, and for ankylosing spondylitis patients, synovial fluid was collected as well. General findings and caveats noted by the study authors: Some motif variants were previously reported in synovial fluid and blood of reactive arthritis patients, suggesting common disease-initiation mechanisms. The disease-linked clones were reported to be significantly enriched in matched synovial fluid samples from ankylosing spondylitis patients. A CD8+ phenotype was shown by the disease-linked clones, which were found at relatively low frequencies in peripheral blood. A TCR beta motif of 7 or 8 highly homologous amino acid variants appeared characteristic of blood from ankylosing spondylitis patients.

Instrument used: Illumina HiSeq 2500. Quantitative 5'-RACE with molecular barcodes was the method used to prepare the TCR beta libraries. The original methods were these. A new computational method based on a probabilistic model of VDJ rearrangement was used to identify disease-linked TCR variants. TCRdb took the public reads, trimmed them with fastp at Q25, ran MiXCR for clone calling and kept in-frame beta chains. Duplicate CDR3 protein sequences are folded into a single record with the most common DNA and genes. TCRdb, rather than the study authors, made the V and J calls. For this sample the table gives fewer than 250,000 distinct CDR3 sequences, of which 15% to 20% were detected only once. The ten largest clones represent approximately 40% of the sample.

Sequenced: blood, either unsorted or a sorted T cell fraction (not recorded which). The chain couples TRBV11-1 to TRBJ2-1, with 9 junctional bases fitting TRBD1. The origin of this receptor is a male donor with ankylosing spondylitis. At the DNA level, the sequence is TGTGCCAGCAGCTTCTTCCGGGACAGGGTTAGCTCCTACAATGAGCAGTTCTTC. This gives the protein CASSFFRDRVSSYNEQFF.